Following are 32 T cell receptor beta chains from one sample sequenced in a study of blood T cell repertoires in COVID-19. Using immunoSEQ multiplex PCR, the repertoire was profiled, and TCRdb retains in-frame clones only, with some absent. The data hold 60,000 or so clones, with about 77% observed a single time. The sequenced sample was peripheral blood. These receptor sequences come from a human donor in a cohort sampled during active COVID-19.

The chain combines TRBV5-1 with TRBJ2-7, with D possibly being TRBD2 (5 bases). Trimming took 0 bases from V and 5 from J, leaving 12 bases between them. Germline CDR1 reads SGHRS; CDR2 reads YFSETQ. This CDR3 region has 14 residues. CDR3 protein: CASSLDGNSDEQYF. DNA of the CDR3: TGCGCCAGCAGCTTGGACGGGAATTCGGACGAGCAGTACTTC. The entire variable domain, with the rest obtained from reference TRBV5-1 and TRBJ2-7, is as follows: KAGVTQTPRYLIKTRGQQVTLSCSPISGHRSVSWYQQTPGQGLQFLFEYFSETQRNKGNFPGRFSGRQFSNSRSEMNVSTLELGDSALYLCASSLDGNSDEQYFGPGTRLTVT.

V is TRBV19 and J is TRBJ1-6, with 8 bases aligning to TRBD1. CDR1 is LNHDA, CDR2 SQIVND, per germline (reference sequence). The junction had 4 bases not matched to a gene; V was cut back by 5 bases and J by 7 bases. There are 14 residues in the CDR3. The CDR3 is CASSDRQGNSPLHF. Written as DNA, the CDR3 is TGTGCCAGTAGTGATCGACAGGGGAATTCACCCCTCCACTTT.

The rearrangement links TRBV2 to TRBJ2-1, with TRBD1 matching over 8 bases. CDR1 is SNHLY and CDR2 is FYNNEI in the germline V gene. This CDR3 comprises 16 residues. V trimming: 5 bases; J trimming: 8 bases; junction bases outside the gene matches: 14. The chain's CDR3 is CASSPPLWTGLDEQFF. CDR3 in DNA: TGTGCCAGCAGTCCCCCCCTCTGGACAGGGCTGGATGAGCAGTTCTTC.

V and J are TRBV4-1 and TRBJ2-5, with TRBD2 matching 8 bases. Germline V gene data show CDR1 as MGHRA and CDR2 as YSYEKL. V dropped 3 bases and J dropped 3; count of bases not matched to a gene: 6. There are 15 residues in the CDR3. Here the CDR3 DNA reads TGCGCCAGCAGCCACGGTGGTAGCGGGGAAGAGACCCAGTACTTC. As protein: CASSHGGSGEETQYF.

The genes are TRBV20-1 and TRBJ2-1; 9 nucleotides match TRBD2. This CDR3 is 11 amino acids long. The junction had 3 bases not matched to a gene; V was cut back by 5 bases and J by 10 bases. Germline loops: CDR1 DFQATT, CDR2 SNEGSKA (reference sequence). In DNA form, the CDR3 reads TGCAGTGCTCCTCTAGCGGGAGAGCAGTTCTTC. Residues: CSAPLAGEQFF.

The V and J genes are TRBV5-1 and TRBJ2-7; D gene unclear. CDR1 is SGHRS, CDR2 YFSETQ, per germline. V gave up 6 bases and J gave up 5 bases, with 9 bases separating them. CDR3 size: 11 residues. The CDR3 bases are TGCGCCAGCACCGCACAAGACGAGCAGTACTTC. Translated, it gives CASTAQDEQYF. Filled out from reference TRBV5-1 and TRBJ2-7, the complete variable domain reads KAGVTQTPRYLIKTRGQQVTLSCSPISGHRSVSWYQQTPGQGLQFLFEYFSETQRNKGNFPGRFSGRQFSNSRSEMNVSTLELGDSALYLCASTAQDEQYFGPGTRLTVT.

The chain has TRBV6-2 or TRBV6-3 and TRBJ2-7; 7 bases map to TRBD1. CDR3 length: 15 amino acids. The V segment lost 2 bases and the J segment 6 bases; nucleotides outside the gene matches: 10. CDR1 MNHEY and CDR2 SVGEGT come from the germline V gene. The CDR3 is CASSYPLDRRSEQYF. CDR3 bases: TGTGCCAGCAGTTACCCACTGGACAGGAGGTCCGAGCAGTACTTC.

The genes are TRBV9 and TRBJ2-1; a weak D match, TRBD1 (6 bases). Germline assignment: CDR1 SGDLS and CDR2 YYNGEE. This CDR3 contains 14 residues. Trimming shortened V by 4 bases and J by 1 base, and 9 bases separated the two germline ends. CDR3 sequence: CASSRGGSYNEQFF. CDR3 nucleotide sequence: TGTGCCAGCAGCAGAGGGGGATCCTACAATGAGCAGTTCTTC.

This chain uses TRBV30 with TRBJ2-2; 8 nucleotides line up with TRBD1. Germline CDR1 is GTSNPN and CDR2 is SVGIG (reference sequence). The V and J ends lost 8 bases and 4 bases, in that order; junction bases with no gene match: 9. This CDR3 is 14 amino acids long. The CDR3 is CAAGQGASTGELFF. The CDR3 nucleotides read TGTGCCGCGGGGCAGGGGGCAAGCACCGGGGAGCTGTTTTTT.

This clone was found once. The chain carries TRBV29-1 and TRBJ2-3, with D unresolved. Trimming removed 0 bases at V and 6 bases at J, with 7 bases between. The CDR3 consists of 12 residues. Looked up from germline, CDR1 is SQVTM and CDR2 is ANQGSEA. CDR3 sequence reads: CSVEEVRDTQYF. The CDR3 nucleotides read TGCAGCGTTGAAGAGGTACGGGATACGCAGTATTTT.

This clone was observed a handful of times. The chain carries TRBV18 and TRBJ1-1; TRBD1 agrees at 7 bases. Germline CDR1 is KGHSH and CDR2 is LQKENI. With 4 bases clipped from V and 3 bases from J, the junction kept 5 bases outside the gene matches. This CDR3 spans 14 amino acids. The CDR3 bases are TGTGCCAGCTCACTGAGGGGGCGGGACACTGAAGCTTTCTTT. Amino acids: CASSLRGRDTEAFF.

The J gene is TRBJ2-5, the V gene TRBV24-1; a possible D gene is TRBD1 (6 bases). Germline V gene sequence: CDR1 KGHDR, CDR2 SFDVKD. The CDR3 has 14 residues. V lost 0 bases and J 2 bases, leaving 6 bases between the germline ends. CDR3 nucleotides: TGTGCCACCAGTGATTTGGGACAGCAAGAGACCCAGTACTTC. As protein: CATSDLGQQETQYF.

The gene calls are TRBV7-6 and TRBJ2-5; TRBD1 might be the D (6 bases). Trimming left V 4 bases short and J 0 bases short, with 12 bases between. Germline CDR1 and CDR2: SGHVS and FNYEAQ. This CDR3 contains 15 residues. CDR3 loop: CASSSDSLYQETQYF. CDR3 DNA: TGTGCCAGCAGCTCGGACAGCTTGTACCAAGAGACCCAGTACTTC.

The chain's CDR3 is CASSQGREGYNEQFF. The CDR3 nucleotides read TGTGCCAGCAGCCAGGGGCGGGAGGGCTACAATGAGCAGTTCTTC. The gene calls are TRBV7-9 and TRBJ2-1; 9 bases fit TRBD2. The germline V gene encodes CDR1 SEHNR and CDR2 FQNEAQ (reference sequence). There are 15 residues in the CDR3. Losses at the gene ends were 5 bases for V and 3 bases for J; bases not matched to a gene: 5.

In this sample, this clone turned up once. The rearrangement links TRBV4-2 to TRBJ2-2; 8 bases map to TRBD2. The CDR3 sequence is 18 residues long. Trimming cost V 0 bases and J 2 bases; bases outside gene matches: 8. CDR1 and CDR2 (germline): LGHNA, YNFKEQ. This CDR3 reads CASSQDRGGGLNTGELFF. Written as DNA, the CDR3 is TGTGCCAGCAGCCAAGATCGGGGCGGGGGGCTTAACACCGGGGAGCTGTTTTTT.

CDR3 sequence (DNA): TGTGCCAGCAGGGTTGGACAGGGGAACACCGGGGAGCTGTTTTTT. Protein sequence: CASRVGQGNTGELFF. This chain joins TRBV5-4 and TRBJ2-2; 8 bases agree with TRBD1. Germline V lookup: CDR1 SGHNT, CDR2 YYREEE (reference sequence). CDR3 length: 15 residues. V gave up 5 bases and J gave up 1 base; unmatched junction bases: 4.

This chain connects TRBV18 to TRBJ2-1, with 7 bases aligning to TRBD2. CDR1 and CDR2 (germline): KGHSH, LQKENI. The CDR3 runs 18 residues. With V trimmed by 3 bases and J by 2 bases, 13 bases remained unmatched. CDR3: CASSPRGGAGATYNEQFF. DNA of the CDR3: TGTGCCAGCTCACCGCGAGGCGGGGCGGGAGCGACCTACAATGAGCAGTTCTTC.

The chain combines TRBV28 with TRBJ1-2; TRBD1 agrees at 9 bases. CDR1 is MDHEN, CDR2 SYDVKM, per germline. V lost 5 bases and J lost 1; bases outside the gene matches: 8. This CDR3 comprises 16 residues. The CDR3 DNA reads TGTGCCAGCAGTGGTCCGGGACAGGGCCTTAACTATGGCTACACCTTC. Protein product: CASSGPGQGLNYGYTF.

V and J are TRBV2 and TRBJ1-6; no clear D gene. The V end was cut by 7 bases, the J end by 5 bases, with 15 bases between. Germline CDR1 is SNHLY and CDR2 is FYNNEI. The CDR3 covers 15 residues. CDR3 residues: CASIPPAGDNSPLHF. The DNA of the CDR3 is TGTGCCAGCATCCCCCCGGCGGGAGATAATTCACCCCTCCACTTT. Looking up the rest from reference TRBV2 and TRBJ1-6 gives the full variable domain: EPEVTQTPSHQVTQMGQEVILRCVPISNHLYFYWYRQILGQKVEFLVSFYNNEISEKSEIFDDQFSVERPDGSNFTLKIRSTKLEDSAMYFCASIPPAGDNSPLHFGNGTRLTVT.

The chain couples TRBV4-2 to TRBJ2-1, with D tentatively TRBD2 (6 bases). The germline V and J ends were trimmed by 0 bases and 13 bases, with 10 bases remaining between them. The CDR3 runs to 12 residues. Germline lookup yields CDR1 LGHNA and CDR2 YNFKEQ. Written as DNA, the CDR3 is TGTGCCAGCAGCCAAGATTGGGGGGTCCAGTTCTTC. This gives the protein CASSQDWGVQFF.

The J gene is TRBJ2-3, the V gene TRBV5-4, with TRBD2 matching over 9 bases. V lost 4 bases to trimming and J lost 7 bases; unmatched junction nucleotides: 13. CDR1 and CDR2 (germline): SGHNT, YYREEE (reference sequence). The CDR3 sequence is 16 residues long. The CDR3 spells CASSPRGGGAGNTQYF. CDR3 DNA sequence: TGTGCCAGCAGCCCCAGGGGCGGGGGGGCCGGAAATACGCAGTATTTT. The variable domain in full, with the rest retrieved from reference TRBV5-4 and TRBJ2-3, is ETGVTQSPTHLIKTRGQQVTLRCSSQSGHNTVSWYQQALGQGPQFIFQYYREEENGRGNFPPRFSGLQFPNYSSELNVNALELDDSALYLCASSPRGGGAGNTQYFGPGTRLTVL.

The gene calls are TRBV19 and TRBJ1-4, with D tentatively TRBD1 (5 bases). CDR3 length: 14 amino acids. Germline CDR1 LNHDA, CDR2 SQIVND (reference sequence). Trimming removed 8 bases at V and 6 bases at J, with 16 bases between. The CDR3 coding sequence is TGTGCCAGTTCCCCGACAGTGCGTCATGAAAAACTGTTTTTT. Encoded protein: CASSPTVRHEKLFF.

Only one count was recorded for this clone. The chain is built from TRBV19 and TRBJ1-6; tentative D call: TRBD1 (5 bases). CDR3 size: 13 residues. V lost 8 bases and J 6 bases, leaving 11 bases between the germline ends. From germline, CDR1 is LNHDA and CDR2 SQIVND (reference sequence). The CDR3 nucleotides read TGTGCCAGTTCGGGGGATGCTAATTCACCCCTCCACTTT. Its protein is CASSGDANSPLHF.

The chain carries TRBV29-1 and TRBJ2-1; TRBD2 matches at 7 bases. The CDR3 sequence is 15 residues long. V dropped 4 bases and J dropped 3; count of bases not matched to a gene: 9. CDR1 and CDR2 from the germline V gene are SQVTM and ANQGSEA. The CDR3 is CSVGISASGYNEQFF. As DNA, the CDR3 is TGCAGCGTTGGAATTTCGGCTAGCGGCTACAATGAGCAGTTCTTC.

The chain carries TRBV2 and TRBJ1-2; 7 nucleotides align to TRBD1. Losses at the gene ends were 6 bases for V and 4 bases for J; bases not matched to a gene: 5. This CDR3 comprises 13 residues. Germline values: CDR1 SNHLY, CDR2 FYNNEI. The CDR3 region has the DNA TGTGCCAGCAGCCCTGACAGGGTCTATGGCTACACCTTC. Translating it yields CASSPDRVYGYTF. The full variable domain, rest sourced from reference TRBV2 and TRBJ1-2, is EPEVTQTPSHQVTQMGQEVILRCVPISNHLYFYWYRQILGQKVEFLVSFYNNEISEKSEIFDDQFSVERPDGSNFTLKIRSTKLEDSAMYFCASSPDRVYGYTFGSGTRLTVV.

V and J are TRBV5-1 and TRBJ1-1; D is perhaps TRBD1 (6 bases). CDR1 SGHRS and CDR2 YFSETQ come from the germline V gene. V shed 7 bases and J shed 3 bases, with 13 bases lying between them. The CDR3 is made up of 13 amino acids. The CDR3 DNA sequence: TGCGCCAGCTGCCGGGACATGGACACTGAAGCTTTCTTT. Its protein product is CASCRDMDTEAFF.

The DNA of the CDR3 is TGCGCCAGCAGCTTGGGGCTAGCGGGAGGTTGGGTAGAGTCCTACAATGAGCAGTTCTTC. This gives the protein CASSLGLAGGWVESYNEQFF. This chain joins TRBV5-1 and TRBJ2-1; 11 bases align to TRBD2. In germline, CDR1 is SGHRS, CDR2 YFSETQ. J lost 1 base, V lost 0 bases, and 12 bases had no gene match. This CDR3 is built from 20 residues.

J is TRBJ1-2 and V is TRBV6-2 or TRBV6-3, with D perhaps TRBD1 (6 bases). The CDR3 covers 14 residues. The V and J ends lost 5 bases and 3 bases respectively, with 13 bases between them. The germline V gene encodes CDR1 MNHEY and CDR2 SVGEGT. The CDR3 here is CASSDPQGYYGYTF. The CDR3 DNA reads TGTGCCAGCAGTGACCCGCAGGGGTACTATGGCTACACCTTC.

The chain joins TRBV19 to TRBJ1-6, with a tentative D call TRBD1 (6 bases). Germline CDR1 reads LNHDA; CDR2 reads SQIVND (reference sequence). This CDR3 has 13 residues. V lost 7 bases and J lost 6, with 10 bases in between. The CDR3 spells CASKRQANSPLHF. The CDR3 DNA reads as TGTGCCAGTAAAAGACAGGCTAATTCACCCCTCCACTTT.

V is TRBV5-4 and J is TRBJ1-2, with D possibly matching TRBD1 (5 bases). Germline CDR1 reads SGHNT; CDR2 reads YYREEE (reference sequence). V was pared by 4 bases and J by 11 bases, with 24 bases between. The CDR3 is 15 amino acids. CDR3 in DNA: TGTGCCAGCAGCCCGGGGGGAACACACGTCCAGAGGTACACCTTC. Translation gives CASSPGGTHVQRYTF. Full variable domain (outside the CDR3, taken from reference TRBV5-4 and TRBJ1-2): ETGVTQSPTHLIKTRGQQVTLRCSSQSGHNTVSWYQQALGQGPQFIFQYYREEENGRGNFPPRFSGLQFPNYSSELNVNALELDDSALYLCASSPGGTHVQRYTFGSGTRLTVV.

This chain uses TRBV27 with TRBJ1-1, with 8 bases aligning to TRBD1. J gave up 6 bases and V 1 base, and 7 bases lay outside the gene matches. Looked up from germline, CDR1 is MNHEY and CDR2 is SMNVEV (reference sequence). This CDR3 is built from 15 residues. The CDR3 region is CASSLFGGQGAEAFF. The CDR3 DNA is TGTGCCAGCAGTTTATTTGGCGGACAGGGCGCTGAAGCTTTCTTT.

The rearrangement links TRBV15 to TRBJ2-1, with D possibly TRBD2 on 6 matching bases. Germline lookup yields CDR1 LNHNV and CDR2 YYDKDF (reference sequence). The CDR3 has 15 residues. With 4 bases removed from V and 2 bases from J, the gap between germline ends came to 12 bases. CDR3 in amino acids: CATSMGSGTYNEQFF. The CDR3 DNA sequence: TGTGCCACCAGCATGGGTAGCGGTACCTACAATGAGCAGTTCTTC. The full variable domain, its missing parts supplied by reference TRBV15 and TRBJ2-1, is DAMVIQNPRYQVTQFGKPVTLSCSQTLNHNVMYWYQQKSSQAPKLLFHYYDKDFNNEADTPDNFQSRRPNTSFCFLDIRSPGLGDTAMYLCATSMGSGTYNEQFFGPGTRLTVL.